One sample yielded the 17 T cell receptor beta chains listed below, sequenced in a study of control samples from healthy donors and cancer patients. The table came from immunoSEQ multiplex PCR; TCRdb's copy has only in-frame clones and leaves some out. In the table there are 150,000 to 200,000 clones, 80% to 90% of which are singletons. Specimen: blood. These receptors all stem from a man younger than 45 in good health.

The V call is TRBV6-1, the J call TRBJ2-1; TRBD1 might be the D (6 bases). V lost 9 bases to trimming and J lost 4 bases, with 16 bases between them. The germline CDR1 and CDR2 sequences are MNHNS and SASEGT. CDR3 size: 14 residues. CDR3 nucleotide sequence: TGTGCCAGTGCTTGGCAGGGGTTGTACAATGAGCAGTTCTTC. As protein: CASAWQGLYNEQFF.

The chain carries TRBV28 and TRBJ2-7; D may be TRBD1 (5 bases). The germline gives CDR1 MDHEN, CDR2 SYDVKM. The CDR3 covers 15 residues. Trimming removed 5 bases at V and 6 bases at J, with 20 bases between. This CDR3 reads CASSPPGHPTAEQYF. CDR3 nucleotides: TGTGCCAGCAGTCCCCCCGGACATCCGACTGCCGAGCAGTACTTC.

This sequence joins TRBV27 and TRBJ1-2; no reliable D call. V lost 10 bases and J 5 bases, leaving 14 bases between the germline ends. Per the germline V gene, CDR1 is MNHEY and CDR2 is SMNVEV (reference sequence). The CDR3 is 12 amino acids. CDR3 sequence: CATLSWEYGYTF. Written as DNA, the CDR3 is TGTGCCACCTTGAGCTGGGAGTATGGCTACACCTTC.

The rearrangement joins TRBV7-3 to TRBJ2-1; D might be TRBD1 or TRBD2, each matching 5 bases. The CDR3 loop spans 16 amino acids. Germline values: CDR1 SGHTA, CDR2 FQGTGA. The V gene lost 3 bases and the J gene lost 5 bases, with 17 bases spanning the gap. The CDR3 loop is CASSLQPGRWNNEQFF. The CDR3 bases are TGTGCCAGCAGCTTGCAACCGGGACGCTGGAACAATGAGCAGTTCTTC.

V is TRBV11-1 and J is TRBJ1-2; the D gene is possibly TRBD1 (5 bases). The CDR3 is made up of 13 amino acids. The germline V gene encodes CDR1 SGHAT and CDR2 FQDESV (reference sequence). V lost 1 base and J lost 4, with 7 bases in between. Here the CDR3 DNA reads TGTGCCAGCAGCTTAGATGGGGGCTATGGCTACACCTTC. The encoded protein is CASSLDGGYGYTF.

This clone was seen just once. The V gene is TRBV19, the J gene TRBJ2-5; TRBD1 matches 7 bases. Germline V gene data show CDR1 as LNHDA and CDR2 as SQIVND (reference sequence). The length of the CDR3 is 16 residues. Losses at the gene ends were 4 bases for V and 4 bases for J; bases not matched to a gene: 12. Here the CDR3 DNA reads TGTGCCAGTAGTAGTGGGACAGCTATCCAAACAGAGACCCAGTACTTC. Translating it yields CASSSGTAIQTETQYF.

This rearrangement joins TRBV1 to TRBJ2-3; the D call TRBD2 from the table was never checked on the DNA. TRBV1 is marked as a pseudogene. CDR3 size: 16 residues. The chain's CDR3 is CTSGAPTSVSTDTQYF. CDR3 nucleotide sequence: TGCACCAGCGGGGCCCCCACTAGCGTAAGCACAGATACGCAGTATTTT.

This clone came up once. This chain joins TRBV5-5 and TRBJ1-4, with D hard to call. Germline values: CDR1 SGHKS, CDR2 YYEKEE (reference sequence). Trimming took off 0 bases at V and 5 bases at J, with 5 bases between the two ends. The length of the CDR3 is 13 residues. The CDR3 nucleotides read TGTGCCAGCAGCTTGGAGAGAAATGAAAAACTGTTTTTT. It specifies CASSLERNEKLFF. Supplemented by reference TRBV5-5 and TRBJ1-4, the full variable domain reads DAGVTQSPTHLIKTRGQQVTLRCSPISGHKSVSWYQQVLGQGPQFIFQYYEKEERGRGNFPDRFSARQFPNYSSELNVNALLLGDSALYLCASSLERNEKLFFGSGTQLSVL.

The genes are TRBV25-1 and TRBJ1-4; D might be TRBD1 (5 bases). Germline CDR1 and CDR2: MGHDK and SYGVNS. The CDR3 contains 14 residues. Trimming took 4 bases from V and 8 from J, leaving 14 bases between them. The CDR3 nucleotides read TGTGCCAGCAGTGCGACAAGGGGAGGAGAAAAACTGTTTTTT. It specifies CASSATRGGEKLFF.

To note about this clone: Other DNA sequences within the sample encode an identical CDR3. The V gene is TRBV20-1, the J gene TRBJ2-5; D is unclear. This CDR3 has 10 residues. The germline V gene encodes CDR1 DFQATT and CDR2 SNEGSKA (reference sequence). The ends were cut back, 2 bases at V and 5 bases at J, with 3 bases in the middle. Here the CDR3 reads CSARMETQYF. The CDR3 region has the DNA TGCAGTGCTAGAATGGAGACCCAGTACTTC.

This clone was counted between two and nine times. This sequence joins TRBV11-2 and TRBJ1-3; D not resolved. Deletions cut 3 bases from V and 0 bases from J, with 6 bases between. Germline V gene sequence: CDR1 SGHAT, CDR2 FQNNGV. This CDR3 spans 14 amino acids. The CDR3 protein is CASSFVNSGNTIYF. Here the CDR3 DNA reads TGTGCCAGCAGCTTTGTGAACTCTGGAAACACCATATATTTT. Full variable domain (missing parts from reference TRBV11-2 and TRBJ1-3): EAGVAQSPRYKIIEKRQSVAFWCNPISGHATLYWYQQILGQGPKLLIQFQNNGVVDDSQLPKDRFSAERLKGVDSTLKIQPAKLEDSAVYLCASSFVNSGNTIYFGEGSWLTVV.

This clone was detected once. The V gene is TRBV7-9, the J gene TRBJ1-4; 10 bases map to TRBD1. V lost 1 base and J lost 8; bases outside the gene matches: 4. This CDR3 contains 15 residues. Germline lookup yields CDR1 SEHNR and CDR2 FQNEAQ (reference sequence). CDR3: CASSLGTGGYEKLFF. DNA for the CDR3: TGTGCCAGCAGCTTAGGGACAGGGGGATACGAAAAACTGTTTTTT.

The CDR3 DNA sequence: TGCAGTGTGAGGAGGAACACTGAAGCTTTCTTT. Translated: CSVRRNTEAFF. The chain joins TRBV20-1 to TRBJ1-1; the D is unclear. The V end lost 7 bases, the J end lost 1 base, and 7 bases lay between the germline ends. Germline V gene lookup returns CDR1 DFQATT and CDR2 SNEGSKA (reference sequence). The CDR3 is made up of 11 amino acids.

This clone was counted between two and nine times. J is TRBJ2-7 and V is TRBV20-1, with D hard to call. The CDR3 length is 11 residues. V gave up 4 bases and J gave up 7 bases, with 11 bases separating them. The V gene's germline CDR1 is DFQATT and CDR2 SNEGSKA (reference sequence). The CDR3 sequence is CSAISSHEQYF. Here the CDR3 DNA reads TGCAGTGCTATCTCTAGTCATGAGCAGTACTTC.

The chain recombines TRBV6-5 with TRBJ1-1; 7 bases are shared with TRBD1. The V gene end was trimmed by 6 bases and the J gene end by 3 bases; junction bases not matched to a gene: 4. In germline, CDR1 is MNHEY, CDR2 SVGAGI. The CDR3 sequence is 13 residues long. The CDR3 nucleotides read TGTGCCAGCAGCCGAGACAGGGACACTGAAGCTTTCTTT. It translates to CASSRDRDTEAFF.

The chain employs TRBV5-6 and TRBJ1-6, with D unresolved. The germline V gene has CDR1 SGHDT and CDR2 YYEEEE. The CDR3 runs to 15 residues. V shed 2 bases and J shed 11 bases, with 17 bases lying between them. CDR3 coding DNA: TGTGCCAGCAGCTTTAAGGGCAGCCAGCCACCACCCCTCCACTTT. Protein: CASSFKGSQPPPLHF. Drawing the rest from reference TRBV5-6 and TRBJ1-6, the complete variable domain is DAGVTQSPTHLIKTRGQQVTLRCSPKSGHDTVSWYQQALGQGPQFIFQYYEEEERQRGNFPDRFSGHQFPNYSSELNVNALLLGDSALYLCASSFKGSQPPPLHFGNGTRLTVT.

The gene calls are TRBV5-4 and TRBJ1-6, with unresolved D. Germline V gives CDR1 SGHNT, CDR2 YYREEE (reference sequence). V dropped 0 bases and J dropped 7 bases, with 8 bases sitting between them. CDR3 length equals 14 residues. The CDR3 DNA sequence: TGTGCCAGCAGCTTGGAAGTGGTAAATTCACCCCTCCACTTT. It translates to CASSLEVVNSPLHF.